This T cell receptor beta chain was identified in a study of T cells in Graves' hyperthyroidism and ophthalmopathy (dated by TCRdb to the late 2010s). A note on the overall study: Peripheral blood was sampled at the time of initial diagnosis, prior to any treatment. For training and testing, the approximately 92 patients in the discovery cohort were randomly divided in a 7:3 ratio. Once sampling was done, hyperthyroidism patients were given methimazole at a starting dose of 30 mg daily, whereas ophthalmopathy patients were given high-dose intravenous methylprednisolone. TCR V-J signatures able to tell the groups apart were searched for in a discovery cohort of 95 to 100 patients, of whom roughly 42 had Graves' ophthalmopathy and 55 to 60 had stable Graves' hyperthyroidism. According to the paper, TCR Vbeta CDR3 sequencing was carried out on over 130 peripheral blood samples, which came from about 45 ophthalmopathy, under 85 hyperthyroidism and 17 progressor patients. Prospective prediction of ophthalmopathy was tested in an independent validation cohort consisting of 18 to 20 hyperthyroidism patients and more than 15 patients who later progressed to ophthalmopathy. Thyroid tissue and blood T-cell repertoires from roughly 6 Graves' hyperthyroidism patients were also compared in the study.

The TCR beta CDR3 regions were amplified from RNA transcripts. The first round of RT-PCR for the TCR CDR3 was performed with the HTBI primer set and the Qiagen OneStep RT-PCR kit. A second multiplex PCR round built the libraries, followed by size selection and purification. Paired-end sequencing of the libraries was performed with 100 bp reads on an Illumina HiSeq2000. In the source study's methods: SOAPnuke was used to process the raw data, removing reads that contained adapters or uncalled bases, had a mean Phred below 15, or lacked an exact match to the constant primer or identifier. High-quality paired reads were merged with COPE v1.2.5, and unique nucleotide sequences were defined as clonotypes. Clonotypes were aligned to IMGT TRBV, TRBD and TRBJ reference segments using MiTCR v1.1. Analysis was restricted to V-J combinations with a frequency above 0.0001, which covered approximately 99% of repertoires. The TCS score was defined as the ratio of F50 (clonal expansion) to E x V (chaos), calculated using BLOSUM62-based TCRdist between CDR3 peptides within each V-J. Welch's t-statistics and random forest reduced roughly 530 V-J features to 10 to 15, which were used in a naive Bayes classifier (R e1071). TCRdb itself trimmed the public reads at Q25 with fastp, ran MiXCR and retained productive beta chains. All rows with the same CDR3 protein become a single entry with the most common DNA and genes. TCRdb, not the authors, supplied the V and J calls. The sample has some 370,000 distinct CDR3 sequences on record, roughly an eighth of them singletons. The top ten constitute 28% of the sample.

Ophthalmopathy patients had moderately to severely active disease, with a Clinical Activity Score of 3 or more, a NOSPECS grade of 4 or more, and a disease duration of less than 3 months. Exclusion was applied to patients with uncontrolled infections, other autoimmune diseases, pregnancy or lactation. Clinical symptoms, serum thyroxine and TRAb, thyroid ultrasound, and orbital computed tomography formed the basis for the diagnoses. PBMCs were separated from 10 ml of fresh peripheral blood using Ficoll-Paque density gradient centrifugation. Total RNA was extracted with Trizol reagent, and quality was checked on an Agilent 2100 Bioanalyzer. There are many counts of this clonotype. The antigen it recognizes is unknown. No much larger clone exists at a distance of one base, and base qualities are not known. From its cysteine to its phenylalanine, the CDR3 spans 14 amino acids. Kept here is only the CDR3 DNA, which spans 42 bases and is read in frame from base 1. CDR1 and CDR2 (SGHVS, FNYEAQ) derive from the germline V gene. The germline ends are 9 bases apart after V is trimmed by 3 bases and J by 0 bases.

Results and caveats for the whole study, not just this receptor: Most expanded thyroid clonotypes (frequency above 0.001) were also detected in blood, suggesting blood repertoires may reflect thyroid immune responses. Sample size was not statistically predetermined, and blinding of investigators to group allocation was not performed. During validation, the model predicted progression to ophthalmopathy a median of roughly six months ahead of onset, with around 70% sensitivity and about 72% specificity. Ophthalmopathy was separated from stable hyperthyroidism by a 13 V-J signature model, with approximately 85% sensitivity and roughly 81% specificity obtained in cross-validation and 80%/75% obtained in testing.

The source of this sequence is a man in his fifties with Graves' ophthalmopathy. The chain links TRBV7-6 with TRBJ2-7; the D segment is perhaps TRBD1 or TRBD2, each sharing 5 matched bases. Sequenced: blood. The CDR3 here reads CASSLGPSSYEQYF. The DNA reads as follows: TGTGCCAGCAGCTTGGGACCCAGCTCCTACGAGCAGTACTTC. The CDR3 plus the reference TRBV7-6 and TRBJ2-7 genes for the other parts give the full variable domain: GAGVSQSPRYKVTKRGQDVALRCDPISGHVSLYWYRQALGQGPEFLTYFNYEAQQDKSGLPNDRFSAERPEGSISTLTIQRTEQRDSAMYRCASSLGPSSYEQYFGPGTRLTVT.